What follows is one T cell receptor beta chain and its context. Its antigen is unknown. This record comes from a study of beta chain features in type 1 diabetes. The wider study: Regarding age, gender and cell yields, patients proved similar to healthy donors. Whole-study findings and limits: In all four CD4+ subsets, TCRB CDR3 length was significantly, moderately reduced in type 1 diabetes.

The study reverse transcribed the entire isolated RNA, so it sequenced expressed TCRB transcripts. Libraries were prepared by immunoSEQ multiplex PCR; TCRdb keeps only in-frame clonotypes and omits some of them. Here the sample spans approximately 730,000 clones, 13% being singletons. CDR3 length equals 15 residues. Looked up from germline, CDR1 is MGHDK and CDR2 is SYGVNS. Trimming took off 5 bases at V and 7 bases at J, with 21 bases between the two ends. This TCR came from a man between 18 and 29 years old with type 1 diabetes. This sequence joins TRBV25-1 and TRBJ2-7; D ambiguous. Source material: naive CD4+ T cells from blood. CDR3 protein: CASSRLEEQTGEQYF. The CDR3 coding sequence is TGTGCCAGCAGTCGATTAGAAGAGCAGACTGGGGAGCAGTACTTC.